Following are 27 T cell receptor beta chains from one sample sequenced in a study of blood T cell repertoires in COVID-19. The data were produced by immunoSEQ multiplex PCR, yet TCRdb's version contains in-frame clones alone and is incomplete. The sample contains around 100,000 clones, 70% to 90% of which appear only once. Sequences were obtained from peripheral blood. These receptors all come from a man aged 40-49 years with acute or convalescent COVID-19.

The gene calls are TRBV2 and TRBJ1-1; D unclear. Germline values: CDR1 SNHLY, CDR2 FYNNEI. The V gene lost 6 bases and the J gene lost 0 bases, with 8 bases spanning the gap. This CDR3 contains 13 residues. In nucleotides, the CDR3 is TGTGCCAGCAGGGGCACGATGAACACTGAAGCTTTCTTT. Its protein is CASRGTMNTEAFF.

The CDR3 DNA sequence: TGTGCCAGCAGCTTAGGAAGTCGGAACTATGGCTACACCTTC. Protein: CASSLGSRNYGYTF. The chain couples TRBV7-9 to TRBJ1-2; no clear D. Per germline, CDR1 SEHNR and CDR2 FQNEAQ (reference sequence). Trimming shortened V by 1 base and J by 2 bases, and 8 bases separated the two germline ends. The CDR3 loop spans 14 amino acids. Variable domain in full (rest from reference TRBV7-9 and TRBJ1-2): DTGVSQNPRHKITKRGQNVTFRCDPISEHNRLYWYRQTLGQGPEFLTYFQNEAQLEKSRLLSDRFSAERPKGSFSTLEIQRTEQGDSAMYLCASSLGSRNYGYTFGSGTRLTVV.

The chain joins TRBV3-1 (or the pseudogene TRBV3-2) to TRBJ1-1, with TRBD1 identical over 7 bases. V shed 4 bases, J shed 11 bases, and the junction held 7 bases outside the gene matches. CDR1 LGHDT and CDR2 YNNKEL come from the germline V gene (reference sequence). The CDR3 runs 12 residues. CDR3 bases: TGTGCCAGCAGCCGACAACAGGGGTTGGCTTTCTTT. Translation gives CASSRQQGLAFF.

The chain carries TRBV27 and TRBJ1-5, with D possibly being TRBD1 (6 bases). Germline CDR1 MNHEY, CDR2 SMNVEV (reference sequence). V lost 6 bases, J lost 5 bases, and 11 bases lay in between. CDR3 size: 13 residues. The CDR3 spells CASRQGVYQPQHF. The CDR3 coding sequence is TGTGCCAGCAGACAGGGAGTTTATCAGCCCCAGCATTTT.

This clone occurred a few times. The V gene is TRBV15, the J gene TRBJ1-4; D is possibly TRBD1 (5 bases). The CDR3 spans 16 residues. V lost 1 base and J 2 bases, leaving 11 bases between the germline ends. The V gene's germline CDR1 is LNHNV and CDR2 YYDKDF (reference sequence). The CDR3 DNA reads as TGTGCCACCAGCAGAGGAACCAGGGTGACTAATGAAAAACTGTTTTTT. It specifies CATSRGTRVTNEKLFF.

Details on this clone: The sample carries other DNA sequences with the same CDR3. This chain joins TRBV4-3 and TRBJ1-6; D might be TRBD1 (5 bases). Germline loops: CDR1 LGHNA, CDR2 YSLEER. This CDR3 is built from 14 residues. V gave up 0 bases and J gave up 7 bases, with 7 bases separating them. The CDR3 protein is CASSQDRANSPLHF. In nucleotides, the CDR3 is TGCGCCAGCAGCCAAGACAGGGCGAATTCACCCCTCCACTTT.

The CDR3 DNA follows: TGTGCCAGCAGTAGGGGACTAGCCCCACGGGAGACCCAGTACTTC. As protein: CASSRGLAPRETQYF. The chain uses TRBV5-4 and TRBJ2-5; 9 positions agree with TRBD2. Germline V gene data show CDR1 as SGHNT and CDR2 as YYREEE (reference sequence). This CDR3 comprises 15 residues. Germline trimming cut 5 bases from V and 5 bases from J; bases unmatched to any gene: 10.

V gene TRBV5-5 combines with J gene TRBJ2-7; possible D gene TRBD1, 5 bases. The length of the CDR3 is 13 residues. V was shortened by 3 bases and J by 3 bases, with 10 bases between the two germline ends. Germline-derived CDR1 and CDR2 are SGHKS and YYEKEE (reference sequence). The CDR3 nucleotides read TGTGCCAGCAGCTCCCAGGGTATCTACGAGCAGTACTTC. Translation: CASSSQGIYEQYF. Combining the CDR3 with reference TRBV5-5 and TRBJ2-7 gives the whole variable domain DAGVTQSPTHLIKTRGQQVTLRCSPISGHKSVSWYQQVLGQGPQFIFQYYEKEERGRGNFPDRFSARQFPNYSSELNVNALLLGDSALYLCASSSQGIYEQYFGPGTRLTVT.

The rearrangement joins TRBV5-6 to TRBJ2-3; 7 bases fit TRBD2. V gave up 3 bases and J gave up 1 base; unmatched junction bases: 5. The CDR3 loop spans 15 amino acids. Germline CDR1 and CDR2: SGHDT and YYEEEE. CDR3 in DNA: TGTGCCAGCAGCTGGGGGGGTAAAGGCACAGATACGCAGTATTTT. Amino acid sequence: CASSWGGKGTDTQYF.

This chain connects TRBV30 to TRBJ1-5; D is undetermined. The CDR3 totals 13 residues. Trimming cost V 2 bases and J 1 base, with 6 bases left between them. Looked up from germline, CDR1 is GTSNPN and CDR2 is SVGIG (reference sequence). For the CDR3, the DNA is TGTGCCTGGAGTCTCGAGAGCAATCAGCCCCAGCATTTT. It encodes CAWSLESNQPQHF.

The chain links TRBV28 to TRBJ1-2; 9 nucleotides agree with TRBD1. The V gene end was trimmed by 10 bases and the J gene end by 5 bases; junction bases not matched to a gene: 8. CDR1 MDHEN and CDR2 SYDVKM come from the germline V gene. There are 13 residues in the CDR3. Here the CDR3 DNA reads TGTGCCATAGGACAGGGGAAATCGTATGGCTACACCTTC. The encoded protein is CAIGQGKSYGYTF.

The chain recombines TRBV29-1 with TRBJ2-7; maybe TRBD1 (5 bases). CDR1 and CDR2 from the germline V gene are SQVTM and ANQGSEA. Trimming cost V 0 bases and J 12 bases, with 12 bases left between them. This CDR3 spans 11 amino acids. Here the CDR3 reads CSVEEGPVRYF. The CDR3 DNA reads TGCAGCGTTGAAGAGGGGCCAGTTAGGTACTTC.

The DNA of the CDR3 is TGTGCCAGTAGTAGGGGGCCCACAGATACGCAGTATTTT. Translated: CASSRGPTDTQYF. The J gene is TRBJ2-3, the V gene TRBV19; TRBD1 might be the D (6 bases). This CDR3 is built from 13 residues. Germline loops: CDR1 LNHDA, CDR2 SQIVND (reference sequence). V lost 4 bases, J lost 2 bases, and 7 bases lay in between.

The chain is built from TRBV6-6 and TRBJ2-5, with 7 bases fitting TRBD2. J lost 2 bases, V lost 7 bases, and 10 bases had no gene match. This CDR3 has 15 residues. Germline CDR1 MNHNY, CDR2 SVGAGI (reference sequence). In DNA form, the CDR3 reads TGTGCCAGCAAAAATCGGGACTACTCACAAGAGACCCAGTACTTC. It yields the protein CASKNRDYSQETQYF.

The J gene is TRBJ2-5, the V gene TRBV5-1, with TRBD2 matching over 7 bases. Trimming cost V 4 bases and J 1 base; bases outside gene matches: 10. In germline, CDR1 is SGHRS, CDR2 YFSETQ. This CDR3 region has 16 residues. The CDR3 nucleotides are TGCGCCAGCAGCGCCCTGCCTCCTAGCGGCCAAGAGACCCAGTACTTC. This encodes CASSALPPSGQETQYF.

Many counts were recorded for this clone. The V call is TRBV3-1 (or the pseudogene TRBV3-2), the J call TRBJ2-1; 12 nucleotides agree with TRBD2. Germline V gives CDR1 LGHDT, CDR2 YNNKEL (reference sequence). The CDR3 totals 15 residues. V lost 1 base to trimming and J lost 8 bases; unmatched junction nucleotides: 3. CDR3 sequence: CASSQGTSGVHEQFF. In nucleotides, the CDR3 is TGTGCCAGCAGCCAAGGGACTAGCGGGGTGCATGAGCAGTTCTTC.

V and J are TRBV24-1 and TRBJ2-3, with TRBD2 identical over 13 bases. With 3 bases clipped from V and 6 bases from J, the junction kept 5 bases outside the gene matches. The CDR3 has 16 residues. The germline gives CDR1 KGHDR, CDR2 SFDVKD. CDR3 amino acids: CATSDTTSGRMDTQYF. The CDR3 nucleotides read TGTGCCACCAGTGATACGACTAGCGGGAGGATGGATACGCAGTATTTT.

The V call is TRBV6-5, the J call TRBJ1-4; TRBD1 aligns across 8 bases. The CDR3 sequence is 13 residues long. CDR1 and CDR2 from the germline V gene are MNHEY and SVGAGI. Germline trimming cut 7 bases from V and 8 bases from J; bases unmatched to any gene: 6. The chain's CDR3 is CASTGQGWEKLFF. Here the CDR3 DNA reads TGTGCCAGCACTGGACAGGGCTGGGAAAAACTGTTTTTT.

The rearrangement uses TRBV12-3 or TRBV12-4 and TRBJ2-3, with D possibly TRBD2 on 6 matching bases. CDR3 size: 13 residues. V lost 7 bases to trimming and J lost 0 bases, with 8 bases between them. CDR3 DNA sequence: TGTGCCAGCAAGGAGGGAAGCACAGATACGCAGTATTTT. Amino acid sequence: CASKEGSTDTQYF.

V usage is TRBV7-2 and J usage is TRBJ2-7; no definite D call. There are 15 residues in the CDR3. The germline V gene encodes CDR1 SGHTA and CDR2 FQGNSA. V lost 0 bases to trimming and J lost 5 bases, with 14 bases between them. CDR3 in amino acids: CASSLAKVRLDEQYF. In DNA, the CDR3 is TGTGCCAGCAGCTTAGCCAAGGTCAGGCTGGACGAGCAGTACTTC.

This clone was observed a few times. The rearrangement links TRBV21-1 to TRBJ1-5; TRBD1, the table's D call, lacks a check against the DNA. TRBV21-1 is a known pseudogene. This CDR3 is 15 amino acids long. The CDR3 DNA reads as TGTGCCAGCAGCAAAAGACAGGGGGGTAATCAGCCCCAGCATTTT. It encodes CASSKRQGGNQPQHF.

V and J are TRBV5-4 and TRBJ2-1; D unclear. Germline V gene lookup returns CDR1 SGHNT and CDR2 YYREEE (reference sequence). The V and J ends lost 0 bases and 9 bases respectively, with 7 bases between them. This CDR3 has 12 residues. The CDR3 spells CASSLGHSEQFF. CDR3 DNA sequence: TGTGCCAGCAGCTTGGGCCATAGTGAGCAGTTCTTC.

The chain recombines TRBV29-1 with TRBJ2-4; 9 bases fit TRBD1. The CDR3 is 13 residues long. With 7 bases clipped from V and 6 bases from J, the junction kept 7 bases outside the gene matches. Germline V gene sequence: CDR1 SQVTM, CDR2 ANQGSEA. The CDR3 region is CSALDRGGNIQYF. DNA for the CDR3: TGCAGCGCCCTAGACAGGGGGGGAAACATTCAGTACTTC.

The J gene is TRBJ2-2, the V gene TRBV3-1 (or the pseudogene TRBV3-2), with 8 bases aligning to TRBD1. V lost 4 bases, J lost 6 bases, and 1 base stayed unmatched. This CDR3 comprises 13 residues. Germline V lookup: CDR1 LGHDT, CDR2 YNNKEL (reference sequence). CDR3 bases: TGTGCCAGCAGCCTACAGGGGGCCGGGGAGCTGTTTTTT. Encoded protein: CASSLQGAGELFF.

The V and J genes are TRBV6-5 and TRBJ2-1; 7 bases align to TRBD2. V gave up 5 bases and J gave up 8 bases; unmatched junction bases: 0. Germline assignment: CDR1 MNHEY and CDR2 SVGAGI. The length of the CDR3 is 11 residues. The CDR3 DNA reads as TGTGCCAGCAGTCGGGGGGATGAGCAGTTCTTC. Its translation is CASSRGDEQFF.

The V and J genes are TRBV20-1 and TRBJ2-7, with D perhaps TRBD1 (6 bases). This CDR3 contains 11 residues. The V end lost 6 bases, the J end lost 4 bases, and 10 bases lay between the germline ends. Germline lookup yields CDR1 DFQATT and CDR2 SNEGSKA (reference sequence). CDR3 sequence (DNA): TGCAGTGCACCCGGACAGTACGAGCAGTACTTC. Protein sequence: CSAPGQYEQYF.

The chain carries TRBV28 and TRBJ2-3, with D unresolved. Trimming cost V 6 bases and J 0 bases, with 7 bases left between them. The CDR3 consists of 13 residues. In germline, CDR1 is MDHEN, CDR2 SYDVKM. CDR3 residues: CASRVQSTDTQYF. CDR3 nucleotides: TGTGCCAGCAGAGTCCAGAGCACAGATACGCAGTATTTT.